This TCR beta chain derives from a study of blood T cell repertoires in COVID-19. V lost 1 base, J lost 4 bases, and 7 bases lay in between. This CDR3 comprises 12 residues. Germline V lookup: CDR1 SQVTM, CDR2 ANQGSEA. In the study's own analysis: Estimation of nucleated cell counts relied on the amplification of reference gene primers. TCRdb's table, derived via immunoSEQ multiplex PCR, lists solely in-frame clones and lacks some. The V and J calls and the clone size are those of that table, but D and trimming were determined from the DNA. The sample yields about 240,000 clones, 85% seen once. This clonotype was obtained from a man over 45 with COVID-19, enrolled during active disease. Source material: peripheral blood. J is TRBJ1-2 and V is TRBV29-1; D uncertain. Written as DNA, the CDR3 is TGCAGCGTTGAAGTGCTAGTCTATGGCTACACCTTC. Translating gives CSVEVLVYGYTF.